The next 4 T cell receptor beta chains were all read from a single sample in a study of cytomegalovirus exposure and HLA in healthy donors (dated by TCRdb to about 2017). Library preparation employed the immunoSEQ multiplex PCR assay. For the multiplex PCR, a mixture combining 60 forward primers for TCR Vbeta segments and 13 reverse primers for TCR Jbeta segments was used. The table was pulled from immuneACCESS by TCRdb, which kept in-frame rearrangements only. Such tables lose some clones; where checked, under half of the loss comes from unresolved V genes, and the rest has no known cause. A total of more than 95,000 clones appear in this sample, approximately 70% of them only once. The ten largest clones capture under 4% of the sample. Source material: PBMCs. These receptor sequences come from a man aged 25 to 40 in good health and CMV-seronegative.

The V and J genes are TRBV7-9 and TRBJ2-6, with D possibly matching TRBD1 (5 bases). This CDR3 region has 17 residues. With 4 bases removed from V and 0 bases from J, the gap between germline ends came to 13 bases. Germline-derived CDR1 and CDR2 are SEHNR and FQNEAQ (reference sequence). As DNA, the CDR3 is TGTGCCAGCAGCTCGCCGACAGATTCCTCTGGGGCCAACGTCCTGACTTTC. Amino acids: CASSSPTDSSGANVLTF.

The chain combines TRBV7-6 with TRBJ1-4, with D perhaps matching TRBD1 (5 bases). The CDR3 loop spans 13 amino acids. Germline V gives CDR1 SGHVS, CDR2 FNYEAQ. V lost 4 bases and J lost 5, with 8 bases in between. For the CDR3, the DNA is TGTGCCAGCAGCTGGGGGGGGAATGAAAAACTGTTTTTT. Translation gives CASSWGGNEKLFF.

For the CDR3, the DNA is TGTGCCAGCGCCGGACAGATCGCTGGGGAGCTGTTTTTT. Translated, it gives CASAGQIAGELFF. The gene calls are TRBV28 and TRBJ2-2, with D possibly being TRBD1 (6 bases). The CDR3 loop spans 13 amino acids. Germline V gene lookup returns CDR1 MDHEN and CDR2 SYDVKM. The V gene lost 8 bases and the J gene lost 8 bases, with 15 bases spanning the gap.

The chain links TRBV6-1 to TRBJ1-3, with D perhaps matching TRBD1 (5 bases). The germline CDR1 and CDR2 sequences are MNHNS and SASEGT. Trimming took 1 base from V and 2 from J, leaving 6 bases between them. This CDR3 spans 14 amino acids. CDR3 nucleotides: TGTGCCAGCAGTGAAGACAGGACTGGAAACACCATATATTTT. This encodes CASSEDRTGNTIYF.